A selection of T cell receptor beta chains follows, all from one sample in a study of blood T cells in healthy people across ages. TCRdb fed the 5' RACE reads into MiXCR, producing one record per CDR3 protein. This sample has 600,000 or so distinct CDR3 sequences, with about 30% found just once. The specimen sequenced was blood. The receptors originated from an elderly woman in good health. Both conserved end residues are part of each CDR3. D genes are given only for firm matches. Clone size, where shown, is once, few, many, or a class for clones that have expanded.

TRBD2	TRBV4-3	TRBJ2-1	many	CASSQDLRGGLNEQFF	TGCGCCAGCAGCCAAGATTTACGGGGGGGCCTCAATGAGCAGTTCTTC
NA	TRBV20-1	TRBJ2-3	few	CSGEGVSTDTQYF	TGCAGTGGAGAGGGGGTCAGCACAGATACGCAGTATTTT
NA	TRBV20-1	TRBJ2-4	many	CSASTGTQNIQYF	TGCAGTGCCTCAACCGGCACTCAAAACATTCAGTACTTC
TRBD1	TRBV27	TRBJ1-5	NA	CASSPGTVNNQPQHF	TGTGCCAGCAGTCCTGGGACAGTCAACAATCAGCCCCAGCATTTT
NA	TRBV28	TRBJ1-5	many	CASSLWNPGRNQPQHF	TGTGCCAGCAGTTTATGGAATCCGGGACGGAATCAGCCCCAGCATTTT
TRBD2	TRBV6-6	TRBJ2-3	many	CASSWQGLANTDTQYF	TGTGCCAGCAGTTGGCAGGGACTAGCGAATACAGATACGCAGTATTTT
NA	TRBV10-3	TRBJ2-2	NA	CAISDPGLRNTGELFF	TGTGCCATCAGTGACCCGGGACTTAGGAACACCGGGGAGCTGTTTTTT
NA	TRBV7-7	TRBJ2-5	NA	CASSPGLAQTQYF	TGTGCCAGCAGCCCGGGGCTAGCTCAGACCCAGTACTTC
NA	TRBV28	TRBJ1-2	few	CASSPRQQGESYGYTF	TGTGCCAGCAGTCCTCGCCAACAGGGTGAGAGTTATGGCTACACCTTC
NA	TRBV5-1	TRBJ1-1	NA	CASSYHTGTVNTEAFF	TGCGCCAGCAGCTATCATACCGGGACGGTGAACACTGAAGCTTTCTTT
TRBD1	TRBV11-2	TRBJ1-1	few	CASSLAPTGVGNTEAFF	TGTGCCAGCAGCTTAGCCCCGACAGGGGTGGGGAACACTGAAGCTTTCTTT
NA	TRBV12-3/TRBV12-4	TRBJ2-5	NA	CASSFGTGRKTQYF	TGTGCCAGCAGTTTCGGGACGGGGAGAAAGACCCAGTACTTC
NA	TRBV20-1	TRBJ1-6	many	CTPRGPGSPLHF	TGCACCCCGAGGGGTCCAGGATCACCCCTCCACTTT
NA	TRBV6-1	TRBJ2-5	many	CASSEETQYF	TGTGCCAGCAGTGAAGAGACCCAGTACTTC
TRBD1	TRBV7-3	TRBJ1-1	many	CASSITGDTNTEAFF	TGTGCCAGCAGCATTACAGGGGATACGAACACTGAAGCTTTCTTT
NA	TRBV27	TRBJ1-1	few	CASSETMGTEAFF	TGTGCCAGCAGTGAAACGATGGGGACTGAAGCTTTCTTT
NA	TRBV7-9	TRBJ1-6	NA	CASSRERGSPLHF	TGTGCCAGCAGCCGGGAGAGGGGGTCACCCCTCCACTTT
TRBD2	TRBV20-1	TRBJ2-1	NA	CSARVSVAGGPLGSYNEQFF	TGCAGTGCTAGAGTCTCAGTAGCGGGGGGCCCACTGGGCTCCTACAATGAGCAGTTCTTC
TRBD1	TRBV6-1	TRBJ1-5	many	CASRGDRVKSNQPQHF	TGTGCCAGCAGGGGAGACAGGGTTAAGAGCAATCAGCCCCAGCATTTT
TRBD2	TRBV13	TRBJ2-1	many	CASSLGGLAGNNEQFF	TGTGCCAGCAGCTTAGGCGGGCTAGCGGGGAACAATGAGCAGTTCTTC
TRBD1	TRBV7-8	TRBJ2-3	many	CASSFGQGSASTDTQYF	TGTGCCAGCAGCTTTGGACAGGGAAGTGCTAGCACAGATACGCAGTATTTT
TRBD1	TRBV11-2	TRBJ2-5	many	CASSGRTRTGSQETQYF	TGTGCCAGCAGCGGCCGTACAAGGACAGGGTCCCAAGAGACCCAGTACTTC
NA	TRBV7-2	TRBJ1-5	NA	CASSPDTLGDQPQHF	TGTGCCAGCAGCCCAGACACCCTAGGGGATCAGCCCCAGCATTTT
TRBD1	TRBV7-8	TRBJ1-1	few	CASSLALMQGGGTEAFF	TGTGCCAGCAGCTTAGCGCTCATGCAGGGGGGTGGCACTGAAGCTTTCTTT
TRBD2	TRBV15	TRBJ2-3	many	CATSRLAGRDTQYF	TGTGCCACCAGCAGATTAGCGGGCAGAGATACGCAGTATTTT
NA	TRBV10-3	TRBJ2-1	many	CAISEPRVLEGNEQFF	TGTGCCATCAGTGAGCCCCGGGTCTTAGAGGGCAATGAGCAGTTCTTC